The 23 T cell receptor beta chains below come from one sample, sequenced in a study of blood T cell repertoires in COVID-19. Here immunoSEQ multiplex PCR was the method, and the copy in TCRdb shows in-frame clones only, minus some. The sample consists of about 71,000 clones, 90% of them appearing once. Sequencing used peripheral blood. Receptors were obtained from a woman aged 18-29 years with acute or convalescent COVID-19.

CDR3 protein: CASSITTGHNEQFF. The CDR3 DNA reads TGCGCCAGCAGCATCACTACAGGGCACAATGAGCAGTTCTTC. V is TRBV5-1 and J is TRBJ2-1; possible D gene TRBD1, 6 bases. Germline V gene lookup returns CDR1 SGHRS and CDR2 YFSETQ. CDR3 length equals 14 residues. V lost 4 bases, J lost 5 bases, and 13 bases lay in between.

The V and J genes are TRBV19 and TRBJ1-1; D is possibly TRBD1 (6 bases). Germline CDR1 reads LNHDA; CDR2 reads SQIVND (reference sequence). This CDR3 spans 15 amino acids. V was clipped by 0 bases and J by 0 bases, with 8 bases between them. DNA of the CDR3: TGTGCCAGTAGTATAGACAGGGGAATGAACACTGAAGCTTTCTTT. Translated: CASSIDRGMNTEAFF.

This chain uses TRBV2 with TRBJ1-1; D unclear. The CDR3 has 12 amino acids. Trimming removed 5 bases from V and 5 bases from J, with 9 bases in between. CDR1 is SNHLY, CDR2 FYNNEI, per germline. In DNA, the CDR3 is TGTGCCAGCAGTCCGAGTTGGACTGAAGCTTTCTTT. It encodes CASSPSWTEAFF.

This chain connects TRBV7-9 to TRBJ1-6; 8 nucleotides agree with TRBD1. V was clipped by 2 bases and J by 15 bases; unmatched bases: 6. Germline V gives CDR1 SEHNR, CDR2 FQNEAQ (reference sequence). There are 13 residues in the CDR3. This CDR3 reads CASSLNLQGDLHF. The CDR3 region has the DNA TGTGCCAGCAGCTTAAATCTACAGGGGGACCTCCACTTT.

The chain joins TRBV19 to TRBJ1-1, with no clear D. V was clipped by 4 bases and J by 4 bases, with 13 bases between them. The CDR3 is made up of 14 amino acids. From germline, CDR1 is LNHDA and CDR2 SQIVND (reference sequence). CDR3 sequence (DNA): TGTGCCAGTAGTAGGGCACAAGCGGGCACTGAAGCTTTCTTT. Protein sequence: CASSRAQAGTEAFF.

The CDR3 spells CASSLQGATYEQYF. The DNA for the CDR3 is TGTGCCAGCAGCTTACAGGGGGCAACCTACGAGCAGTACTTC. The chain couples TRBV5-6 to TRBJ2-7; 9 bases fit TRBD1. Unmatched junction bases numbered 2, after V lost 2 bases and J lost 2 bases. From germline, CDR1 is SGHDT and CDR2 YYEEEE. The CDR3 sequence is 14 residues long.

This clone was seen once. CDR3 sequence reads: CASSLPQGAGSPLHF. As DNA, the CDR3 is TGTGCCAGCAGCTTACCACAGGGGGCGGGTTCACCCCTCCACTTT. The chain uses TRBV7-9 and TRBJ1-6, with 9 bases matching TRBD1. This CDR3 has 15 residues. Germline V gene sequence: CDR1 SEHNR, CDR2 FQNEAQ (reference sequence). The trim removed 2 bases at V and 9 bases at J, leaving 5 bases unmatched.

The chain carries TRBV14 and TRBJ2-7; 7 positions agree with TRBD2. The CDR3 extends over 13 amino acids. Germline-derived CDR1 and CDR2 are SGHDN and FVKESK. Trimming removed 4 bases from V and 6 bases from J; junction bases left unmatched: 6. For the CDR3, the DNA is TGTGCCAGCAGCCTCACTAGCGAGTCCGAGCAGTACTTC. This gives the protein CASSLTSESEQYF.

This clone appeared a few times. The chain recombines TRBV7-9 with TRBJ2-6, with 8 bases lining up with TRBD2. The CDR3 length is 16 residues. CDR1 and CDR2 (germline): SEHNR, FQNEAQ (reference sequence). The J segment lost 2 bases and the V segment lost 4 bases, leaving 4 bases of the junction unmatched. In DNA, the CDR3 is TGTGCCAGCAGCTCCGCGCGGGGGGCTGGGGCCAACGTCCTGACTTTC. Translation: CASSSARGAGANVLTF.

This clone was observed a handful of times. The rearrangement uses TRBV7-9 and TRBJ2-3; D is possibly TRBD2 (6 bases). Deletions cut 5 bases from V and 3 bases from J, with 9 bases between. The V gene's germline CDR1 is SEHNR and CDR2 FQNEAQ (reference sequence). This CDR3 region has 13 residues. As DNA, the CDR3 is TGTGCCAGCAGCAGTCTAGCGACAGATACGCAGTATTTT. Translation gives CASSSLATDTQYF.

The rearrangement uses TRBV15 and TRBJ2-1, with D perhaps TRBD2 (7 bases). The CDR3 contains 18 residues. Germline CDR1 reads LNHNV; CDR2 reads YYDKDF (reference sequence). The V end was cut by 0 bases, the J end by 3 bases, with 18 bases between. The CDR3 reads CATSRDRGEGGHYNEQFF. CDR3 nucleotides: TGTGCCACCAGCAGAGATCGGGGCGAGGGGGGGCACTACAATGAGCAGTTCTTC.

This chain links TRBV4-3 with TRBJ2-3; the match to TRBD1 covers 8 bases. Trimming cost V 5 bases and J 2 bases; bases outside gene matches: 6. CDR3 size: 15 residues. Germline lookup yields CDR1 LGHNA and CDR2 YSLEER. This CDR3 is CASSIGTGHTDTQYF. The CDR3 DNA follows: TGCGCCAGCAGCATAGGGACAGGCCACACAGATACGCAGTATTTT.

This rearrangement joins TRBV6-5 to TRBJ1-1, with D tentatively TRBD1 (6 bases). V shed 7 bases and J shed 1 base, with 16 bases lying between them. Looked up from germline, CDR1 is MNHEY and CDR2 is SVGAGI. The CDR3 totals 15 residues. CDR3 DNA sequence: TGTGCCAGCACCTCCATTGGCAGGGGGAACACTGAAGCTTTCTTT. Translating gives CASTSIGRGNTEAFF.

The chain's CDR3 is CASSLESRGLSNYGYTF. CDR3 DNA sequence: TGTGCCAGCAGCTTAGAGAGCAGGGGGCTGTCTAACTATGGCTACACCTTC. The genes are TRBV11-2 and TRBJ1-2, with 8 bases identical to TRBD1. J was trimmed by 0 bases and V by 0 bases; bases with no gene match: 6. Per the germline V gene, CDR1 is SGHAT and CDR2 is FQNNGV. CDR3 length: 17 residues.

CDR3 sequence reads: CASSLVSGQISGTDTQYF. In nucleotides, the CDR3 is TGCGCCAGCAGCTTGGTATCGGGACAAATTTCGGGCACAGATACGCAGTATTTT. This rearrangement joins TRBV5-1 to TRBJ2-3, with D possibly TRBD1 on 6 matching bases. V lost 0 bases and J lost 1, with 18 bases in between. CDR1 and CDR2 (germline): SGHRS, YFSETQ. The CDR3 covers 18 residues.

V gene TRBV6-5 combines with J gene TRBJ2-1; 10 bases map to TRBD1. In germline, CDR1 is MNHEY, CDR2 SVGAGI. Trimming took 8 bases from V and 7 from J; bases not matched to a gene: 8. This CDR3 is 14 amino acids long. CDR3: CASDRQGARNEQFF. CDR3 coding DNA: TGTGCCAGCGATCGACAGGGGGCGCGGAATGAGCAGTTCTTC.

The V and J genes are TRBV7-6 and TRBJ1-4; 7 bases are shared with TRBD1. V gave up 5 bases and J gave up 10 bases; unmatched junction bases: 13. The CDR3 length is 15 residues. Germline lookup yields CDR1 SGHVS and CDR2 FNYEAQ. The CDR3 nucleotides are TGTGCCAGCAGCGCCGCACCCGGGGCAGGGGGAAAACTGTTTTTT. Protein product: CASSAAPGAGGKLFF.

The rearrangement joins TRBV20-1 to TRBJ1-2; D ambiguous. Trimming cost V 6 bases and J 4 bases, with 9 bases left between them. Per germline, CDR1 DFQATT and CDR2 SNEGSKA (reference sequence). The CDR3 contains 11 residues. In DNA form, the CDR3 reads TGCAGTGCCCCCCGCGGCTATGGCTACACCTTC. This sequence encodes CSAPRGYGYTF.

The rearrangement links TRBV5-1 to TRBJ2-1, with 8 bases identical to TRBD2. This CDR3 region has 17 residues. Losses at the gene ends were 3 bases for V and 7 bases for J; bases not matched to a gene: 15. CDR1 and CDR2 (germline): SGHRS, YFSETQ. This chain's CDR3 is CASSSTIRGGLGNEQFF. The CDR3 region has the DNA TGCGCCAGCAGCTCAACAATCCGGGGGGGCCTGGGGAATGAGCAGTTCTTC. Looking up the rest from reference TRBV5-1 and TRBJ2-1 gives the full variable domain: KAGVTQTPRYLIKTRGQQVTLSCSPISGHRSVSWYQQTPGQGLQFLFEYFSETQRNKGNFPGRFSGRQFSNSRSEMNVSTLELGDSALYLCASSSTIRGGLGNEQFFGPGTRLTVL.

This chain links TRBV6-5 with TRBJ1-6, with D tentatively TRBD1 (5 bases). Trimming took 6 bases from V and 10 from J, leaving 13 bases between them. CDR1 is MNHEY, CDR2 SVGAGI, per germline. CDR3 length: 13 amino acids. The CDR3 here is CASSKGTGSPLHF. The CDR3 region has the DNA TGTGCCAGCAGCAAGGGAACAGGCTCACCCCTCCACTTT.

The chain has TRBV30 and TRBJ2-7, with 9 bases matching TRBD1. This CDR3 is 12 amino acids long. The trim removed 4 bases at V and 6 bases at J, leaving 4 bases unmatched. CDR1 and CDR2 from the germline V gene are GTSNPN and SVGIG (reference sequence). Written as DNA, the CDR3 is TGTGCCTGGACGGGACAGGGAAGCGAGCAGTACTTC. This encodes CAWTGQGSEQYF. The variable domain in full, with the rest retrieved from reference TRBV30 and TRBJ2-7, is SQTIHQWPATLVQPVGSPLSLECTVEGTSNPNLYWYRQAAGRGLQLLFYSVGIGQISSEVPQNLSASRPQDRQFILSSKKLLLSDSGFYLCAWTGQGSEQYFGPGTRLTVT.

V and J are TRBV7-2 and TRBJ2-3, with D unclear. The germline CDR1 and CDR2 sequences are SGHTA and FQGNSA. The V end lost 5 bases, the J end lost 6 bases, and 6 bases lay between the germline ends. This CDR3 region has 11 residues. The CDR3 loop is CASSLTDTQYF. The CDR3 DNA reads TGTGCCAGCAGCCTAACCGATACGCAGTATTTT.

The rearrangement joins TRBV10-2 to TRBJ2-7; 7 bases are a match to TRBD1. V shed 4 bases, J shed 6 bases, and the junction held 6 bases outside the gene matches. The germline V gene has CDR1 WSHSY and CDR2 SAAADI. The CDR3 runs 13 residues. CDR3 protein: CASSGGGWGEQYF. The CDR3 DNA reads as TGCGCCAGCAGTGGAGGGGGCTGGGGCGAGCAGTACTTC.